This T cell receptor (beta chain) was retrieved from a study of T cells expressing NK-cell markers. The overall study: The sequencing cohort of eight donors included seven HCMV-seropositive individuals and one seronegative individual. Study-level findings and limits: For a handful of donors, these clonotypes were likewise the leading ones in the CD3+CD56-NKG2C+ fraction.

Germline V gives CDR1 LGHNA, CDR2 YNFKEQ. CDR3 length equals 13 residues. TCRdb reworked the 5' RACE reads into one entry per CDR3 protein, no DNA. Its clone listing holds roughly 300,000 distinct CDR3 sequences. On this clonotype itself: Its target is unknown.

V is TRBV4-2 and J is TRBJ2-3. Source material: blood T cells: a sorted CD56 or NKG2C T cell subset, CD4+ or CD8+ T cells, or bulk PBMC T cells (not recorded which). The source is a woman aged 18 to 75 in good health. The CDR3 reads CASSQGDTDTQYF.